Detailed here is one TCR beta chain. This sample was taken from a study of OX40 agonist ivuxolimab in advanced cancers. Across the whole study: Patients were infused with ivuxolimab every 2 weeks at 0.01 to 10 mg/kg. Of the patients, three showed partial responses, one with hepatocellular carcinoma and two with cutaneous melanoma.

V trimming: 5 bases; J trimming: 7 bases; junction bases outside the gene matches: 14. Germline CDR1 is LNHDA and CDR2 is SQIVND (reference sequence). The CDR3 sequence is 16 residues long. Repertoires were generated with immunoSEQ multiplex PCR, while TCRdb's copy carries only in-frame clones and drops some. The top ten hold over 10% of the sample, which has 50,000 or so clones, approximately 88% seen once. The chain links TRBV19 to TRBJ2-1; 7 nucleotides match TRBD1. This receptor was obtained from an adult with an advanced solid tumor such as melanoma, head and neck, liver or kidney cancer. The material sequenced was CD4+ or CD8+ T cells sorted from blood, taken in a trial of the OX40 agonist ivuxolimab. In DNA form, the CDR3 reads TGTGCCAGTAGTGTACACCCGGGACAGCGCCCAAATGAGCAGTTCTTC. The encoded protein is CASSVHPGQRPNEQFF.